This TCR beta chain was found in a study of human T cells and chemical hapten exposure. Background on the study: Enrolled patients were predominantly female and had alopecia areata, totalis or universalis.

Time point specified: pre-sensitization, week 0. Noted treatment: therapeutic diphenylcyclopropenone sensitization with weekly scalp DPC. In its sample, this clonotype was seen a few times. Looked up from germline, CDR1 is MNHEY and CDR2 is SMNVEV (reference sequence). The CDR3 spans 13 residues. V lost 3 bases and J 4 bases, leaving 9 bases between the germline ends. TCRdb redid the calling of the RACE reads with MiXCR, one entry per CDR3 protein. This table holds over 300,000 distinct CDR3 sequences, less than 6.5% found once. The sequencing used whole blood, collected in connection with sensitization to the hapten diphenylcyclopropenone (DPC). This TCR derives from a woman aged 50 to 65 with alopecia areata. Some clones in this sample may be carry-over from other donors' samples. The J gene is TRBJ1-2, the V gene TRBV27; D gene unclear. This chain's CDR3 is CASSLNNGYGYTF. As DNA, the CDR3 is TGTGCCAGCAGTTTGAACAATGGCTATGGCTACACCTTC.